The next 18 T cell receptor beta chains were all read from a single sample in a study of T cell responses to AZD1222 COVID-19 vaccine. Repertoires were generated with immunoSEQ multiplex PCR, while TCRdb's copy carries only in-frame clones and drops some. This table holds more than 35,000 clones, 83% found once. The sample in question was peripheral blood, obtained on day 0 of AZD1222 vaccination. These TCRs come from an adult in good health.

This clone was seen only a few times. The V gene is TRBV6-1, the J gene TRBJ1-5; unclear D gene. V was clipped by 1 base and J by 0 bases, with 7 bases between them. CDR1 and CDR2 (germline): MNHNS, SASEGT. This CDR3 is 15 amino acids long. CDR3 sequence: CASSEEGYSNQPQHF. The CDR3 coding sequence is TGTGCCAGCAGTGAAGAAGGTTATAGCAATCAGCCCCAGCATTTT.

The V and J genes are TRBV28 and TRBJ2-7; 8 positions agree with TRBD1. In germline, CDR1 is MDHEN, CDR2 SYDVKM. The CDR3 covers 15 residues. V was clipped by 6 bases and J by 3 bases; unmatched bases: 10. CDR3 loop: CASRPPDRAGYEQYF. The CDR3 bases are TGTGCCAGCAGGCCCCCGGACAGGGCGGGCTACGAGCAGTACTTC.

The CDR3 DNA reads TGCGCCAGCAGCCTGCGTAGGGGCGCGGACAAAAACATTCAGTACTTC. Translation: CASSLRRGADKNIQYF. This chain connects TRBV4-1 to TRBJ2-4; possibly TRBD1 for D (5 bases). The CDR3 is 16 residues long. The V and J ends lost 4 bases and 3 bases respectively, with 16 bases between them. Germline V gene data show CDR1 as MGHRA and CDR2 as YSYEKL.

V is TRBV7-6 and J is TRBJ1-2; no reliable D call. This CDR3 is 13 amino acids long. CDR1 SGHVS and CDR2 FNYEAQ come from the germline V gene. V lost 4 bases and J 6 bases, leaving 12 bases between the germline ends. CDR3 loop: CASSSDEGDGYTF. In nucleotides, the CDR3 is TGTGCCAGCAGCTCGGACGAGGGTGATGGCTACACCTTC.

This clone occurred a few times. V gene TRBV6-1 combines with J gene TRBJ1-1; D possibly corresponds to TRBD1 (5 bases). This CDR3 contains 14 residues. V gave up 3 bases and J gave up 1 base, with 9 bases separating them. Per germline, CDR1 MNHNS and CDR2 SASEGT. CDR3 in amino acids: CASSDRGENTEAFF. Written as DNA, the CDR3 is TGTGCCAGCAGTGACCGGGGCGAGAACACTGAAGCTTTCTTT.

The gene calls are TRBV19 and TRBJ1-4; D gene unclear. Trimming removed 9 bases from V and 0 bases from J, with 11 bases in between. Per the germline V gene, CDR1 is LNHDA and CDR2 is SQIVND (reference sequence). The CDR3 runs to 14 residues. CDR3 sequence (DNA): TGTGCCAGCAAGGGCCTCCCAACTAATGAAAAACTGTTTTTT. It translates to CASKGLPTNEKLFF. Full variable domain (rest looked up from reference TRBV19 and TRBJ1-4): DGGITQSPKYLFRKEGQNVTLSCEQNLNHDAMYWYRQDPGQGLRLIYYSQIVNDFQKGDIAEGYSVSREKKESFPLTVTSAQKNPTAFYLCASKGLPTNEKLFFGSGTQLSVL.

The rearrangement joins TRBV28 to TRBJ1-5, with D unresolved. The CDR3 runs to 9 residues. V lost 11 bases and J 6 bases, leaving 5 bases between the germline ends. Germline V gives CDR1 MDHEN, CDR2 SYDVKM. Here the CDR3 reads CAGGQPQHF. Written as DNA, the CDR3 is TGTGCCGGCGGTCAGCCCCAGCATTTT.

As DNA, the CDR3 is TGTGCCAGCAGTGAGTTGGGACCCCTTGGAGTTTCACCCCTCCACTTT. Its protein is CASSELGPLGVSPLHF. The rearrangement links TRBV6-4 to TRBJ1-6, with TRBD1 as a possible D gene (5 bases). The V gene's germline CDR1 is MRHNA and CDR2 SNTAGT. This CDR3 comprises 16 residues. Trimming took 3 bases from V and 9 from J, leaving 18 bases between them.

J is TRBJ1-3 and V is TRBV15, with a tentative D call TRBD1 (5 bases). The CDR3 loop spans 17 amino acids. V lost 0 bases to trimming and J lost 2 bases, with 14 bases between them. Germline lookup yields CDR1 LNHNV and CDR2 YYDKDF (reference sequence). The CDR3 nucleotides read TGTGCCACCAGCAGAGATGGGGGGGGATACCCTGGAAACACCATATATTTT. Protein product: CATSRDGGGYPGNTIYF.

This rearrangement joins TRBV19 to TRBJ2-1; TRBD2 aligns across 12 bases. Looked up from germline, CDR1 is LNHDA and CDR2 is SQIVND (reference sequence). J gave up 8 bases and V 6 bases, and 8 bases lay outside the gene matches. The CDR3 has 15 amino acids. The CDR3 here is CASSPSSGGAHEQFF. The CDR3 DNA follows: TGTGCCAGTAGCCCGTCTAGCGGGGGGGCCCATGAGCAGTTCTTC.

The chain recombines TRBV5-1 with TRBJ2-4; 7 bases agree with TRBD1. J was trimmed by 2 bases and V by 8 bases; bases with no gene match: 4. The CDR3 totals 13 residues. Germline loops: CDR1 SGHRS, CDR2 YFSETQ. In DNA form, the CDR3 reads TGCGCCAGGCCCAGGGGGTCCAAAAACATTCAGTACTTC. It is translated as CARPRGSKNIQYF.

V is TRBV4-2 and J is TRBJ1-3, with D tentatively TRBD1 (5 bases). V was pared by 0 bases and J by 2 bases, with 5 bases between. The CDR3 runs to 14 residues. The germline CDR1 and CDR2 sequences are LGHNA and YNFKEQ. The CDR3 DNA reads TGTGCCAGCAGCCAAGACAGGGCTGGAAACACCATATATTTT. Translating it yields CASSQDRAGNTIYF.

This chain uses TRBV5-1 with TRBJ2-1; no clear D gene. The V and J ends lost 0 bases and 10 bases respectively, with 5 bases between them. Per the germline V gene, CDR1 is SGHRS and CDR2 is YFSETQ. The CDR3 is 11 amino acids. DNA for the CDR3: TGCGCCAGCAGCTTGGAAAGGGAGCAGTTCTTC. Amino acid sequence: CASSLEREQFF. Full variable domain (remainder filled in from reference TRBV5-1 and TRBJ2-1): KAGVTQTPRYLIKTRGQQVTLSCSPISGHRSVSWYQQTPGQGLQFLFEYFSETQRNKGNFPGRFSGRQFSNSRSEMNVSTLELGDSALYLCASSLEREQFFGPGTRLTVL.

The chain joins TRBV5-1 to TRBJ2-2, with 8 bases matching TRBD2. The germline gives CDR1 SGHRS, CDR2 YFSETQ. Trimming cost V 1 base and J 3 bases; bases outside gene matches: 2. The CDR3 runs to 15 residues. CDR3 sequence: CASSLTLADTGELFF. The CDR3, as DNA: TGCGCCAGCAGCTTGACACTAGCGGACACCGGGGAGCTGTTTTTT.

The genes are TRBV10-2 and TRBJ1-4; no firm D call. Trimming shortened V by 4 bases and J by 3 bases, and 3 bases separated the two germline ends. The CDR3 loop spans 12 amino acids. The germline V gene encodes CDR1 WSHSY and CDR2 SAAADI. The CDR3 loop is CASSGPNEKLFF. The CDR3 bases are TGCGCCAGCAGTGGCCCTAATGAAAAACTGTTTTTT.

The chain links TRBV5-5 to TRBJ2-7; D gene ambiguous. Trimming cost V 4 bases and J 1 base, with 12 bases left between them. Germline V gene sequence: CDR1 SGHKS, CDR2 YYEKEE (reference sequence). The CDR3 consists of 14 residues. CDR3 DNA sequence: TGTGCCAGCAGCAAGGACGGATCGTCCTACGAGCAGTACTTC. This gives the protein CASSKDGSSYEQYF.

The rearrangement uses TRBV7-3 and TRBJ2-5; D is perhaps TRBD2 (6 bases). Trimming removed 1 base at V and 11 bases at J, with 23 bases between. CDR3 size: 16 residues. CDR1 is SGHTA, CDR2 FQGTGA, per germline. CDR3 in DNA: TGTGCCAGCAGCTTAAACGGGGCGGGGACCCCTTCTCAACAGTACTTC. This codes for CASSLNGAGTPSQQYF.

The CDR3 coding sequence is TGCGCCAGCAGCCCGAACAGGGGGCGGTCCGGGGAGCTGTTTTTT. Translating gives CASSPNRGRSGELFF. The genes are TRBV4-1 and TRBJ2-2; 9 bases match TRBD1. Trimming at V came to 4 bases and at J to 6 bases, leaving 6 bases not matched to a gene. In germline, CDR1 is MGHRA, CDR2 YSYEKL. CDR3 length equals 15 residues.